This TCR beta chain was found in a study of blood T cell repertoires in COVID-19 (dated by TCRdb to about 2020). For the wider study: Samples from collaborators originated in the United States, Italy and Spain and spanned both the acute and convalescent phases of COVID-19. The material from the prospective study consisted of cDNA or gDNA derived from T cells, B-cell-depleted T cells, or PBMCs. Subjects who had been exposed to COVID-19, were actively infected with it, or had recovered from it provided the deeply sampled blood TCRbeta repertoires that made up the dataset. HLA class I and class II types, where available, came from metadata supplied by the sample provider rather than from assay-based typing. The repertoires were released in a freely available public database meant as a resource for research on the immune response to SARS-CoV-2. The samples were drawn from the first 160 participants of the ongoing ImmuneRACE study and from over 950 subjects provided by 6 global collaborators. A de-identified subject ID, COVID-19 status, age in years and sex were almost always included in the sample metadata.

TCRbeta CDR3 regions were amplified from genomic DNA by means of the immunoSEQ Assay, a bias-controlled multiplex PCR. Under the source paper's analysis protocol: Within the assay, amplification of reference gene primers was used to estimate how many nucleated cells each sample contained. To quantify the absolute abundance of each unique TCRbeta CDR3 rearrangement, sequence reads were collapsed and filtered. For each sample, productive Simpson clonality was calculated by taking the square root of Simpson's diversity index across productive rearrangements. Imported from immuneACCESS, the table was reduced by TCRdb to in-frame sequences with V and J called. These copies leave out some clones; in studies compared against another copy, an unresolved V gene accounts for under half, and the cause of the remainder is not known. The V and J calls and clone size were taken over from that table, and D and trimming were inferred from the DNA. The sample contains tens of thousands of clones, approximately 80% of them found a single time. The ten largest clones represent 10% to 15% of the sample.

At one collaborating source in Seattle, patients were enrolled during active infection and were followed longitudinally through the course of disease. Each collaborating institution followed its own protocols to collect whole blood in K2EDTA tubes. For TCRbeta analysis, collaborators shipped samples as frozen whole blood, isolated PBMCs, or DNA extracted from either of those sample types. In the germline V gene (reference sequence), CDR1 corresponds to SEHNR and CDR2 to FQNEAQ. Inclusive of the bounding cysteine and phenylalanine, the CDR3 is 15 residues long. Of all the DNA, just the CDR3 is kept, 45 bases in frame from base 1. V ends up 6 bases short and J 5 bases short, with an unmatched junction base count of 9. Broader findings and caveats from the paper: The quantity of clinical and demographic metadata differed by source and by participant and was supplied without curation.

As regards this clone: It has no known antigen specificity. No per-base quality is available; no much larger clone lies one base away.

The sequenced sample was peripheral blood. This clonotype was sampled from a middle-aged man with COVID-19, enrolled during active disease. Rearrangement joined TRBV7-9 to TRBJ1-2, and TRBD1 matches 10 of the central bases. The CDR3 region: CASRGEGQGLYGYTF. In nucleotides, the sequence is TGTGCCAGCAGAGGAGAGGGACAGGGGTTATATGGCTACACCTTC. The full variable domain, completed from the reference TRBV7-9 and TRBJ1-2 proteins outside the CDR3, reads DTGVSQNPRHKITKRGQNVTFRCDPISEHNRLYWYRQTLGQGPEFLTYFQNEAQLEKSRLLSDRFSAERPKGSFSTLEIQRTEQGDSAMYLCASRGEGQGLYGYTFGSGTRLTVV.